The rows below give T cell receptor beta chains drawn from one sample of a study of identical twins. MiXCR was run by TCRdb on the 5' RACE reads, yielding one entry per CDR3 protein. The profile shows some 790,000 distinct CDR3 sequences, 18% of them singletons. This same sample was also taken into another study, of T cells expressing NK-cell markers.

Material: PBMCs. The receptor source for this set is a woman aged 18-35 years in good health. The CDR3 runs from the conserved cysteine through the conserved F or W. D genes are given only for firm matches. Some rows have no size entry. The others give once, few or many, or a class for an expanded clone.

d_gene | abundance | j_gene | v_gene | CDR3nt | CDR3aa
TRBD2 | . | TRBJ2-1 | TRBV7-9 | TGTGCCAGCCAGTTTGGGACTAGCGGGGAAGAGCAGTTCTTC | CASQFGTSGEEQFF
. | many | TRBJ1-5 | TRBV6-1 | TGTGCCAGCAGACGGACGGTTTATAGCAATCAGCCCCAGCATTTT | CASRRTVYSNQPQHF
TRBD1 | few | TRBJ1-1 | TRBV10-1 | TGCGCCAGCAGGGAGGACAGGGCCGGTGTTGAAGCTTTCTTT | CASREDRAGVEAFF
. | . | TRBJ2-1 | TRBV12-3/TRBV12-4 | TGTGCCAGCACCGCCGGGGGTAGCTGGGGGTACAATGAGCAGTTCTTC | CASTAGGSWGYNEQFF
TRBD2 | . | TRBJ2-1 | TRBV7-8 | TGTGCCAGCAGCCCTAGGACTAGCGGGGGCCCGAGGGGTGAGCAGTTCTTC | CASSPRTSGGPRGEQFF
. | . | TRBJ2-7 | TRBV7-9 | TGTGCCAGCAGCGACCGGGACAAGGAATACGAGCAGTACTTC | CASSDRDKEYEQYF
. | . | TRBJ1-2 | TRBV20-1 | TGCAGTGCCACCGGGGAGGAATATGGCTACACCTTC | CSATGEEYGYTF
TRBD2 | few | TRBJ2-5 | TRBV7-3 | TGTGCCAGCAGCTTAACCGGGGGGGAAGAGACCCAGTACTTC | CASSLTGGEETQYF
TRBD2 | many | TRBJ2-1 | TRBV7-2 | TGTGCCAGCAGCCCCCAGCGGGAGTCGTGGTCCTTC | CASSPQRESWSF
. | few | TRBJ2-1 | TRBV2 | TGTGCCAGCAGGGGGGGTAGTGAGCAGTTCTTC | CASRGGSEQFF
TRBD1 | few | TRBJ1-2 | TRBV7-2 | TGTGCCAGCAGTCGAGGACAGGGGGTATCCTATGGCTACACCTTC | CASSRGQGVSYGYTF
. | few | TRBJ1-3 | TRBV5-1 | TGCGCCAGCAGCTTGGACGGCTCTGGAAACACCATATATTTT | CASSLDGSGNTIYF
. | few | TRBJ1-2 | TRBV5-1 | TGCGCCAGCACCTCCCCCGGACAAACAGGGAGCTACACCTTC | CASTSPGQTGSYTF
. | . | TRBJ2-7 | TRBV28 | TGTGCCAGCAGTTATACCAGGGTGCTACTCTACGAGCAGTACTTC | CASSYTRVLLYEQYF
TRBD2 | few | TRBJ2-5 | TRBV20-1 | TGCAGTGCTAGAGATGCGGGGGGGCCAGAGACCCAGTACTTC | CSARDAGGPETQYF
. | . | TRBJ2-5 | TRBV12-3/TRBV12-4 | TGTGCCAGCGGGGGCGACGTGGAGACCCAGTACTTC | CASGGDVETQYF
. | many | TRBJ1-5 | TRBV12-3/TRBV12-4 | TGTGCCAGCAGTTTAGGAGCTAACAATCAGCCCCAGCATTTT | CASSLGANNQPQHF
TRBD2 | few | TRBJ2-7 | TRBV7-9 | TGTGCCAGCAGCTCCGGGCGGGGAGGGGACGAGCAGTACTTC | CASSSGRGGDEQYF